This T cell receptor beta chain was sequenced in a study of glioma-infiltrating T cells after dendritic cell vaccination listed by TCRdb under 2016. For the wider study: A cohort of roughly 15 glioblastoma patients from Phase I and II dendritic cell vaccination trials was included, of whom 9 were newly diagnosed and 6 had recurrent disease. Each patient was given three intradermal dendritic cell vaccine injections, spaced two weeks apart, in the arm below the axilla. Survival after dendritic cell vaccination was correlated with TCR sequencing metrics such as TIL content and the overlap between tumor and blood repertoires. Autologous tumor lysate-pulsed dendritic cell vaccination was administered to the patients between the early 2000s and the early 2010s. To make the vaccine, monocyte-derived dendritic cells were cultured for 6 to 8 days with IL-4 and GM-CSF and then pulsed overnight with autologous tumor lysate. In glioblastoma patients vaccinated with dendritic cells, deep sequencing of TCR beta CDR3 regions served to measure the amount of tumor-infiltrating lymphocytes and to compare repertoires between tumor and blood. Findings and caveats that apply to the study as a whole: Higher estimated pretreatment TIL content predicted longer time to progression and overall survival after dendritic cell vaccination. No direct relationship between TCR clonality and survival was found, suggesting that a diverse polyclonal response may matter. The cohort was small and heterogeneous, and full blood and tumor sets were available for few patients, with initial-recurrent tumor pairs available for even fewer patients. The response model built on TCR overlap across three groups was characterized as speculative, with prospective validation still needed.

TCRB CDR3 regions were amplified from about 2 ug genomic DNA, or all available DNA if less, using the immunoSEQ assay. Multiplex PCR used 60 forward primers for TCR V beta segments and 13 reverse primers for J beta segments. Synthetic control templates were spiked into each sample at limiting dilution to estimate reads per starting template. The Illumina HiSeq System generated sequencing reads of 87 bp. From the authors' description of their analysis: To remove PCR and sequencing errors, closely related sequences were merged with a nearest neighbor algorithm. TCR overlap was defined as the percentage of unique tumor TCR beta sequences that were also found in the peripheral blood of the same patient. TCRdb holds this immuneACCESS table with in-frame rearrangements only. Some clones are missing; in checked studies, unresolved V genes explain under half, and the rest has no known cause. The V and J calls and clone size are taken from that table; D and trimming were inferred from the DNA. This sample holds 71,000 or so clones; around 81% were observed only once. The ten largest clonotypes hold 6.5% to 10% of the sample.

Based on the germline V gene, the CDR1 and CDR2 sequences are KGHSH and LQKENI. Trimming takes 0 bases off V and 7 bases off J; junction bases not matched to a gene: 10. From the cysteine through the phenylalanine, the CDR3 covers 16 amino acids. This entry keeps only the CDR3 DNA: 48 bases, framed from base 1. To be selected, patients needed enough residual fresh-frozen tumor tissue and more than two years of available survival data. Molecular status otherwise varied across the glioblastoma patients, but none of them carried an isocitrate dehydrogenase mutation. PBMC collection took place before vaccination, two weeks after the third vaccination, and at tumor progression if progression occurred. Genomic DNA was extracted with the Qiagen DNeasy Blood extraction Kit. On this clone itself: What antigen it recognizes has not been identified. There are no base qualities to consult, and no much larger clone falls within one base.

The sequence is built from TRBV18 and TRBJ2-3; the junction holds 7 bases that match TRBD1. This receptor was obtained from a human donor with glioblastoma. Sequences were derived from blood, sampled before dendritic cell vaccination. In nucleotide form, the sequence is TGTGCCAGCTCACCACCAACAGGGGCCATCGTAAATACGCAGTATTTT. Its coded protein is CASSPPTGAIVNTQYF.